This TCR beta chain was obtained from a study of blood T cell repertoires in COVID-19. The wider study: Some COVID-19 samples were acute and others convalescent; all came from the United States, Italy and Spain.

Notes on this clone: At the DNA level, this CDR3 is encoded by other sequences in the same sample as well.

Trimming removed 3 bases from V and 1 base from J, with 6 bases in between. Germline V lookup: CDR1 KGHSH, CDR2 LQKENI. The CDR3 runs to 13 residues. The data were produced by immunoSEQ multiplex PCR, yet TCRdb's version contains in-frame clones alone and is incomplete. Altogether 170,000 or so clones are present, roughly 83% being singletons, with the ten largest covering around an eighth. Sequences were obtained from peripheral blood. The sequence came from a man in his late teens or twenties with active or convalescent COVID-19. V is TRBV18 and J is TRBJ1-1, with D perhaps matching TRBD1 (6 bases). This CDR3 is CASSPGQNTEAFF. The CDR3 region has the DNA TGTGCCAGCTCACCGGGACAGAACACTGAAGCTTTCTTT.